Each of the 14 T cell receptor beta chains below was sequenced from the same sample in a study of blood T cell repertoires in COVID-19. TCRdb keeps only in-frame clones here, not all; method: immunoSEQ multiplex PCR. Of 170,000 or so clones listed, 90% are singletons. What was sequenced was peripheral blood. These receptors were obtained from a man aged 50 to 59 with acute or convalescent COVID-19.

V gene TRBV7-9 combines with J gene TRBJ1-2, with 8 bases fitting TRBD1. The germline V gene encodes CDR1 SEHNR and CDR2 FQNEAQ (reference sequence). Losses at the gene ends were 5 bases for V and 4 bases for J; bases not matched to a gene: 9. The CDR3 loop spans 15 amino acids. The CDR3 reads CASSRLDREFYGYTF. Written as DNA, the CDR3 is TGTGCCAGCAGCCGACTGGACAGGGAATTCTATGGCTACACCTTC.

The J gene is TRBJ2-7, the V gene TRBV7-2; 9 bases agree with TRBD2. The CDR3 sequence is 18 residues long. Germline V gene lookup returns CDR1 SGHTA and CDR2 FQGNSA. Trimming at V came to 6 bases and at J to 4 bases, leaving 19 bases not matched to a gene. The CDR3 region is CASSLWIAGEGVAYEQYF. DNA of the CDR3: TGTGCCAGCAGTCTCTGGATAGCGGGAGAAGGTGTAGCTTACGAGCAGTACTTC. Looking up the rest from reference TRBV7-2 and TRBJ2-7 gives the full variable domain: GAGVSQSPSNKVTEKGKDVELRCDPISGHTALYWYRQSLGQGLEFLIYFQGNSAPDKSGLPSDRFSAERTGGSVSTLTIQRTQQEDSAVYLCASSLWIAGEGVAYEQYFGPGTRLTVT.

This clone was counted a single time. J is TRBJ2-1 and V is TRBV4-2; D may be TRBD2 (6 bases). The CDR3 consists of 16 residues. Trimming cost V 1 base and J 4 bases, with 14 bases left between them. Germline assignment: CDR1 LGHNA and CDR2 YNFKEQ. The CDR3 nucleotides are TGTGCCAGCAGCCAAGGAGCGGGCGGGATATACAATGAGCAGTTCTTC. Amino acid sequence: CASSQGAGGIYNEQFF.

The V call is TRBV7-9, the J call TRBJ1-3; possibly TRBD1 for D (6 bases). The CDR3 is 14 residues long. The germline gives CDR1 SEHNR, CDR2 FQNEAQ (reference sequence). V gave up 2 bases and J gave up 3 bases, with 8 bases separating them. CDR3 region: CASSLTRGGNTIYF. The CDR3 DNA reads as TGTGCCAGCAGCTTAACCAGGGGTGGAAACACCATATATTTT.

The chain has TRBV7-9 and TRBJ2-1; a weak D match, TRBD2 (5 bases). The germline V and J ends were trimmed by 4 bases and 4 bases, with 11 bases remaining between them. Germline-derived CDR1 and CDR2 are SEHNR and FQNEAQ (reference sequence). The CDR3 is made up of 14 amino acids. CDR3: CASSSGIAYNEQFF. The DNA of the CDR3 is TGTGCCAGCAGCTCCGGGATAGCATACAATGAGCAGTTCTTC.

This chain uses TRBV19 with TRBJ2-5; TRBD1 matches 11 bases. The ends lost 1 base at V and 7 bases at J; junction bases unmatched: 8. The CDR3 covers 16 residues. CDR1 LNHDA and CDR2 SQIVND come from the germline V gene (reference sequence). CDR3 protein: CASSIGRDRGSGTQYF. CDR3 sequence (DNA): TGTGCCAGTAGTATAGGCCGGGACAGGGGGTCGGGGACCCAGTACTTC.

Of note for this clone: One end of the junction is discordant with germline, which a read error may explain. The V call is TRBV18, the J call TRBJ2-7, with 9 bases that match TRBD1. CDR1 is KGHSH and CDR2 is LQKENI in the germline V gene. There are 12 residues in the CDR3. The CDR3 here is CASSLNRGHTDF. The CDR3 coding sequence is TGTGCCAGCTCACTAAACAGGGGGCACACGGACTTC. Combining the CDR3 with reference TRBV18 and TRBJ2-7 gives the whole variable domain NAGVMQNPRHLVRRRGQEARLRCSPMKGHSHVYWYRQLPEEGLKFMVYLQKENIIDESGMPKERFSAEFPKEGPSILRIQQVVRGDSAAYFCASSLNRGHTDFGPGTRLTVT.

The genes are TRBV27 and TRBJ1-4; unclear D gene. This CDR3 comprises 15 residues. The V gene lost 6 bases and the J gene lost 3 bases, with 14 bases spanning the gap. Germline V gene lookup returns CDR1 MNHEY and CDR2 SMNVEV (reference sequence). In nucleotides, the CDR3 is TGTGCCAGCAGGGACTCGGGTATCGCTAATGAAAAACTGTTTTTT. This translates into CASRDSGIANEKLFF. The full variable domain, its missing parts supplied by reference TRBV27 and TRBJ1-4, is EAQVTQNPRYLITVTGKKLTVTCSQNMNHEYMSWYRQDPGLGLRQIYYSMNVEVTDKGDVPEGYKVSRKEKRNFPLILESPSPNQTSLYFCASRDSGIANEKLFFGSGTQLSVL.

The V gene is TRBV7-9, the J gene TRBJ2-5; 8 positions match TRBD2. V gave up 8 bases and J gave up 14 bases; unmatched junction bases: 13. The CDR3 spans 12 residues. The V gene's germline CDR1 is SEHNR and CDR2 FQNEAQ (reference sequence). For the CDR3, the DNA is TGTGCCAGCTCCCCGGGGGCGGGACTAGGATACTTC. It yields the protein CASSPGAGLGYF.

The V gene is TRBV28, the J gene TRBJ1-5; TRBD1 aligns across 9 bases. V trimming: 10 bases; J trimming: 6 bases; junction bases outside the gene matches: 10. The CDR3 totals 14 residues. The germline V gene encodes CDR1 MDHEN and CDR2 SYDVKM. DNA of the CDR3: TGTGCCACCGGGACAGGGATAATCGGTCAGCCCCAGCATTTT. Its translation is CATGTGIIGQPQHF.

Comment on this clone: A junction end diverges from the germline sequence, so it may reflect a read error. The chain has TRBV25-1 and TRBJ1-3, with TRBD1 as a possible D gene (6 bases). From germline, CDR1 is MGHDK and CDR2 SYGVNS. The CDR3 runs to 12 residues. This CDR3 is CASRGPGTPLDF. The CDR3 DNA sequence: TGTGCCAGCAGAGGACCGGGGACACCCCTCGATTTT.

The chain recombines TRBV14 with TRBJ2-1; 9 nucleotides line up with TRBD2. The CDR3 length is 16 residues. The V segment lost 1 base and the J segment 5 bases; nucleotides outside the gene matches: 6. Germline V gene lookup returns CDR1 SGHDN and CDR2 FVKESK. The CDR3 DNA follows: TGTGCCAGCAGCCAAGCTCTTGGACTAGCGAACAATGAGCAGTTCTTC. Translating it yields CASSQALGLANNEQFF.

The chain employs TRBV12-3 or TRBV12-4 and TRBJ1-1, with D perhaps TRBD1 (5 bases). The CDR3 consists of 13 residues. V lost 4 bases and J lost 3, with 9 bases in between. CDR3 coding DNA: TGTGCCAGCAGTTCCAGGGATTACACTGAAGCTTTCTTT. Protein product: CASSSRDYTEAFF.

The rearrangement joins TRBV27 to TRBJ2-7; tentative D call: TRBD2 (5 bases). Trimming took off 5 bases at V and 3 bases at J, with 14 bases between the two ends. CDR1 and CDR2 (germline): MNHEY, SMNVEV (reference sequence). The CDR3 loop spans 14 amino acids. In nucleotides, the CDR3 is TGTGCCAGCAGTCCCGGGGTGATCGGCTACGAGCAGTACTTC. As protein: CASSPGVIGYEQYF.